These 6 T cell receptor beta chains were sequenced from one sample in a study of blood T cell repertoires in COVID-19. The assay was immunoSEQ multiplex PCR, and TCRdb's table has in-frame clones only and misses some. Among just under 90,000 clones listed, approximately 91% were seen once. Source material: peripheral blood. The receptor set was obtained from a man aged 60-69 years with acute or convalescent COVID-19.

This clone was observed a few times. V gene TRBV24-1 combines with J gene TRBJ2-3; tentatively, D is TRBD1 (6 bases). CDR3 length equals 13 residues. CDR1 is KGHDR, CDR2 SFDVKD, per germline. Trimming stripped 7 bases from V and 2 bases from J, with 9 bases between. DNA for the CDR3: TGTGCCACCAGGGGACACTTCACAGATACGCAGTATTTT. Translated, it gives CATRGHFTDTQYF.

The rearrangement uses TRBV6-6 and TRBJ2-1; D remains ambiguous. The CDR3 has 12 amino acids. V was pared by 2 bases and J by 8 bases, with 7 bases between. Germline V gene lookup returns CDR1 MNHNY and CDR2 SVGAGI (reference sequence). The CDR3 sequence is CASSYPEDEQFF. CDR3 nucleotide sequence: TGTGCCAGCAGTTACCCCGAGGATGAGCAGTTCTTC.

The rearrangement links TRBV6-6 to TRBJ1-6; the D is unclear. Germline CDR1 and CDR2: MNHNY and SVGAGI (reference sequence). This CDR3 is built from 11 residues. The V and J ends lost 9 bases and 8 bases respectively, with 8 bases between them. This chain's CDR3 is CASRTDSPLHF. In nucleotides, the CDR3 is TGTGCCAGTAGGACTGATTCACCCCTCCACTTT.

The chain employs TRBV30 and TRBJ1-3, with 8 bases aligning to TRBD1. V lost 5 bases, J lost 4 bases, and 10 bases stayed unmatched. The CDR3 loop spans 15 amino acids. The germline CDR1 and CDR2 sequences are GTSNPN and SVGIG (reference sequence). The CDR3 sequence is CAWAGQAGSGNTIYF. As DNA, the CDR3 is TGTGCCTGGGCGGGACAGGCAGGTTCCGGAAACACCATATATTTT.

This chain links TRBV7-6 with TRBJ2-1; D gene ambiguous. Trimming stripped 5 bases from V and 6 bases from J, with 14 bases between. Germline assignment: CDR1 SGHVS and CDR2 FNYEAQ. This CDR3 has 14 amino acids. The CDR3 DNA sequence: TGTGCCAGCAGCGTATCCCCCCAGGTCAATGAGCAGTTCTTC. Translated, it gives CASSVSPQVNEQFF.

This clone was counted a single time. The chain combines TRBV30 with TRBJ1-1, with D possibly being TRBD1 (5 bases). Germline CDR1 GTSNPN, CDR2 SVGIG (reference sequence). The V end lost 8 bases, the J end lost 1 base, and 17 bases lay between the germline ends. This CDR3 spans 14 amino acids. The CDR3 region is CAVHGGTANTEAFF. The DNA of the CDR3 is TGTGCCGTACACGGGGGGACGGCGAACACTGAAGCTTTCTTT.